This T cell receptor (beta chain) is drawn from a study of T cell responses to AZD1222 COVID-19 vaccine. Repertoires were generated with immunoSEQ multiplex PCR, while TCRdb's copy carries only in-frame clones and drops some. Among about 120,000 clones, approximately 85% were seen once, and the ten largest hold roughly a sixth. Sequencing was performed on peripheral blood, taken on day 0 of MenACWY control vaccination. The sequence was collected from an adult in good health.

CDR3 residues: CASSYHRDGGDEKLFF. CDR3 coding DNA: TGTGCCAGCAGTTACCACAGGGACGGGGGTGATGAAAAACTGTTTTTT. The genes are TRBV6-5 and TRBJ1-4, with D perhaps matching TRBD1 (6 bases). CDR3 size: 16 residues. V lost 2 bases to trimming and J lost 6 bases, with 16 bases between them. Germline V gene lookup returns CDR1 MNHEY and CDR2 SVGAGI.